The entry below gives a single T cell receptor (beta chain) sequence along with its context. This clonotype was counted between two and nine times. This clone's antigen is unknown. No base quality information exists; no much larger clone differs at one position. The sequencer listed for this sample is Illumina NovaSeq 6000. TCRalpha and TCRbeta cDNA libraries were built by 5'RACE with constant-segment primers, adding sample barcodes and unique molecular identifiers. RNA was extracted from every sample with Trizol reagent. Amplification of the libraries took two PCR steps, and the second step added a second sample barcode plus Illumina TruSeq adapters. Sequencing of the libraries was done on an Illumina NovaSeq, producing 2 x 150 bp paired-end reads. Per the original workflow: Reads were demultiplexed and collapsed into UMI-guided consensus sequences with migec v1.2.7. Using mixcr v2.1.11, UMI consensuses were aligned to TRA and TRB V and J templates and then assembled into clonotypes. A clonotype was counted as expanded or contracted only when both edgeR and NoisET called the clonotype significant, with the noise models trained on biological replicates. For edgeR calls, the thresholds were a false discovery rate-adjusted p below 0.01 and a log2 fold-change of 1. As an exploratory analysis of dynamics, PCA with hierarchical clustering was applied to max-normalized trajectories of the 1000 most abundant clonotypes. Separately sequenced CD4+ and CD8+ repertoires were used to assign a CD4 or CD8 phenotype to each responding clone. Using fastp at Q25 and MiXCR, TCRdb reprocessed the public reads and kept productive beta chains. Identical CDR3 proteins give one entry, which carries the most common genes and DNA. The V and J calls here are based on TCRdb, not the publication. For this sample the table gives fewer than 50,000 distinct CDR3 sequences, of which 7% to 8% were detected only once. The ten largest clones take up roughly 1.4% of the sample.

V gives up 4 bases and J gives up 15 bases, and the segment between their germline ends measures 15 bases. Inclusive of the bounding cysteine and phenylalanine, the CDR3 is 12 residues long. Only CDR3 DNA remains: 36 bases, in frame from the first base. The germline V gene provides CDR1 KGHDR and CDR2 SFDVKD. The source of the sample is a study of T-cell memory formation after mild COVID-19 (dated by TCRdb to the early 2020s). Study-level background: TCR sequence clusters from the two donors were found to be largely donor specific. Two young, previously healthy adult volunteers, one female and one male, were included in the cohort. In a couple of donors, T-cell clones that expanded and contracted after mild COVID-19 were followed by sequencing TCRalpha and TCRbeta repertoires longitudinally.

What the work shows at the level of the full study, not this receptor alone: Some responding clones were detected in pre-infection memory, suggesting pre-existing cross-reactive memory T cells joined the SARS-CoV-2 response. Contracting CD4+ clones were located mainly in the CM and EM memory subsets, whereas CD8+ clones were found to be enriched in EMRA. The study covered only a couple of mild cases, and larger cohorts including severe cases with pre-infection samples were considered necessary. Balanced CD4/CD8 phenotypes were observed for clones contracting from day 15 to 85, whereas a bias towards CD4+ was observed for a second wave of clones expanding from day 15 to 37. The second-wave clones that peaked on day 37 were not confirmed to be SARS-CoV-2 specific.

PBMCs were isolated by Ficoll-Paque density gradient centrifugation. The sequence was collected from a man between 18 and 29 years old who had mild COVID-19 (a few samples of this study predate the infection). The sample titles of this study are shuffled in the database, so cell type and time point are left out; the donor was told from shared clones. Recombination linked TRBV24-1 to TRBJ2-1; a tentative D call is TRBD1 (6 bases match). Specimen: PBMCs or a T cell subset sorted from them (not recorded which). For the CDR3, the sequence is CATSEFTGSWFF. At the DNA level, the sequence is TGTGCCACCAGTGAATTTACAGGGTCTTGGTTCTTC.